The rows below give T cell receptor beta chains drawn from one sample of a study of cytomegalovirus exposure and HLA in healthy donors. Profiled with immunoSEQ multiplex PCR; TCRdb holds only in-frame clones, not every one. The repertoire holds around 210,000 clones, with around 82% as singletons. Sequenced input: PBMCs. The receptors stem from a woman in her twenties or thirties in good health and CMV-seronegative. The CDR3 runs from the conserved cysteine through the conserved F or W. Size is omitted from some rows. Given values are once, few, many or a class for expanded clones.

>TRBV6-1|TRBJ2-7|.
CASSDPGTGVYEQYF
>TRBV13|TRBJ1-1|.
CASSPRDITEAFF
>TRBV7-2|TRBJ2-5|.
CASSLRRETQYF
>TRBV29-1|TRBJ2-5|few
CSVPGGQETQYF
>TRBV29-1|TRBJ2-3|.
CSVEKTSTDTQYF
>TRBV10-3|TRBJ1-4|.
CAISEWGGQSEKLFF
>TRBV27|TRBJ2-5|.
CASSFQGAGETQYF
>TRBV4-1|TRBJ1-5|few
CASSQVQGSNQPQHF
>TRBV2|TRBJ1-2|once
CASRAGGNYGYTF
>TRBV7-3|TRBJ1-6|.
CASSAGRRNSPLHF
>TRBV7-6|TRBJ1-5|.
CASSPGTGVTQPQHF
>TRBV5-1|TRBJ2-3|.
CASSLGASTDTQYF
>TRBV2|TRBJ1-2|once
CASSEGTPINYGYTF
>TRBV28|TRBJ2-1|.
CASSLSSALLDEQFF
>TRBV29-1|TRBJ2-2|once
CSVLRTSSGELFF
>TRBV7-7|TRBJ1-5|.
CASSSSGTGGASPPGDNQPQHF
>TRBV7-9|TRBJ1-1|.
CASSHDRGEAFF
>TRBV4-2|TRBJ2-1|.
CASSQPHRGANEQFF
>TRBV5-4|TRBJ1-5|.
CASSLGGDQPQHF
>TRBV5-1|TRBJ2-7|.
CASSLAWGGPYEQYF
>TRBV19|TRBJ1-2|.
CASKRSLAGGYGYTF
>TRBV6-5|TRBJ2-3|.
CASSFDRGQDTQYF